One and the same sample provided the 5 T cell receptor beta chains below, sequenced in a study of tumor-infiltrating lymphocytes in glioblastoma multiforme. TCRB libraries came from RNA via three nested multiplex PCR rounds. TCRdb passed the multiplex PCR reads through MiXCR, listing each CDR3 protein once. The sample has 15,000 to 25,000 distinct CDR3 sequences; around 68% are singletons. Sequencing was carried out using peripheral blood. These receptors were collected from a male donor with glioblastoma.

This clonotype was counted at least ten times. This chain uses TRBV10-3 with TRBJ2-3, with D uncertain. V lost 10 bases to trimming and J lost 5 bases, with 16 bases between them. The CDR3 spans 13 residues. Germline CDR1 is ENHRY and CDR2 is SYGVKD. The CDR3 DNA is TGTGCCACCTTAGAGTCCTCGGGAGATACGCAGTATTTT. Translating gives CATLESSGDTQYF.

This clonotype qualifies as large. The V call is TRBV11-2, the J call TRBJ2-3; weak D call: TRBD1 (5 bases). Trimming removed 5 bases from V and 1 base from J, with 13 bases in between. The CDR3 totals 15 residues. Looked up from germline, CDR1 is SGHAT and CDR2 is FQNNGV. CDR3 loop: CASSAYRLRTDTQYF. The CDR3 bases are TGTGCCAGCAGCGCGTACAGGCTGCGCACAGATACGCAGTATTTT.

To note about this clonotype: A read error may account for a junction end that differs from germline. This chain connects TRBV20-1 to TRBJ1-1; 10 bases agree with TRBD1. Per the germline V gene, CDR1 is DFQATT and CDR2 is SNEGSKA (reference sequence). The CDR3 runs to 13 residues. CDR3 amino acids: CSASRQGASEAIF. The CDR3, as DNA: TGCAGTGCTAGCAGACAGGGGGCTAGTGAAGCTATTTTT.

The table lists this clonotype with many counts. This sequence joins TRBV12-3 or TRBV12-4 and TRBJ2-1; no clear D gene. Trimming shortened V by 6 bases and J by 8 bases, and 11 bases separated the two germline ends. The CDR3 spans 12 residues. This CDR3 is CASSPGDDEQFF. CDR3 DNA sequence: TGTGCCAGCAGCCCTGGGGATGATGAGCAGTTCTTC.

Worth noting for this clonotype: It may be a read error: a sequence one base away is much more abundant. V is TRBV5-1 and J is TRBJ2-2, with D unresolved. Germline CDR1 and CDR2: SGHRS and YFSETQ. CDR3 length: 11 residues. As DNA, the CDR3 is TGCGCCAGCAGCACCACCAGGGAGCTGTTTTTT. It specifies CASSTTRELFF.